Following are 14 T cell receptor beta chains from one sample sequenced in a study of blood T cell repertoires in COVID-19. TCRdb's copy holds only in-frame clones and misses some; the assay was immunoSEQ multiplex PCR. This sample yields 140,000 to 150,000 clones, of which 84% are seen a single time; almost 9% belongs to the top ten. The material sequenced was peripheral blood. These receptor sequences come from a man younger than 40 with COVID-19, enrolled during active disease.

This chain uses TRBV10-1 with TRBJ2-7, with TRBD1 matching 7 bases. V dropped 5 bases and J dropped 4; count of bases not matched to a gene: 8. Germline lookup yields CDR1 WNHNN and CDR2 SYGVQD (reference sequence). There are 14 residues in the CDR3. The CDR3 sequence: CASSPGTAIYEQYF. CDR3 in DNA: TGCGCCAGCAGTCCCGGGACAGCTATTTACGAGCAGTACTTC.

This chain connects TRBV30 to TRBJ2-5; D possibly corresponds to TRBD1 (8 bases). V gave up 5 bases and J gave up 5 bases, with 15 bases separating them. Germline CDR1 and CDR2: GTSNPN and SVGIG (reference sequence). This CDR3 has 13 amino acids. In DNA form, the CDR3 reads TGTGCCTGGGCCACAGGGGGGGTGGAGACCCAGTACTTC. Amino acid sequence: CAWATGGVETQYF.

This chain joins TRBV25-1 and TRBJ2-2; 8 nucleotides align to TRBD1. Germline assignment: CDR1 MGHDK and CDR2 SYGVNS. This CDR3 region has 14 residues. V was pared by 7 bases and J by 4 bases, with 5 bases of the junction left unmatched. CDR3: CASMGTGFTGELFF. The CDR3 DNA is TGTGCCAGCATGGGGACAGGATTCACCGGGGAGCTGTTTTTT.

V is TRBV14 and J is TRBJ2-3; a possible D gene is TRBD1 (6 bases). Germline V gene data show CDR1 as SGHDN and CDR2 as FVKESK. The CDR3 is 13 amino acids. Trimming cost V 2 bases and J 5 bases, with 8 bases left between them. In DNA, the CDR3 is TGTGCCAGCAGCCAAAACAGGGAAGATACGCAGTATTTT. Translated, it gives CASSQNREDTQYF.

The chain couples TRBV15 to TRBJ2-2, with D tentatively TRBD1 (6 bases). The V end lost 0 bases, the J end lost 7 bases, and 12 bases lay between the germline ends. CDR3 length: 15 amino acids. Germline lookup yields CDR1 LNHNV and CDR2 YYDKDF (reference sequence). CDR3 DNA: TGTGCCACCAGCAGAGATCCAGGGGAAGACGGGGAGCTGTTTTTT. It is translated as CATSRDPGEDGELFF.

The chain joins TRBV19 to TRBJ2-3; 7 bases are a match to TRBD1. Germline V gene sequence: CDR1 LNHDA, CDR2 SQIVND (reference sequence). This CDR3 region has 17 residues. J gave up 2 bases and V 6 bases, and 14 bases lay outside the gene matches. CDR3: CASSGRPGTALTDTQYF. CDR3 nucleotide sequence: TGTGCCAGTAGCGGCCGGCCCGGGACAGCTCTCACAGATACGCAGTATTTT.

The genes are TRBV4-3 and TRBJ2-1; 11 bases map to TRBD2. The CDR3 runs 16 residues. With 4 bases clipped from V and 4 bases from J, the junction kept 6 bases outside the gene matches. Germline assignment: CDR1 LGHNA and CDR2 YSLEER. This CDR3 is CASSPSASGGYNEQFF. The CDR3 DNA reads TGCGCCAGCAGCCCGTCCGCTAGCGGGGGGTACAATGAGCAGTTCTTC.

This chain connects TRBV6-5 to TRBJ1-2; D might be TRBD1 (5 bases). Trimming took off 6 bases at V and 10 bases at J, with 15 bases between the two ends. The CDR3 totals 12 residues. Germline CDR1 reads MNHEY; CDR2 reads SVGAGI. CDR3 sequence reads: CASSLTGDDYTF. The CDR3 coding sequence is TGTGCCAGCAGCCTTACGGGGGACGACTACACCTTC.

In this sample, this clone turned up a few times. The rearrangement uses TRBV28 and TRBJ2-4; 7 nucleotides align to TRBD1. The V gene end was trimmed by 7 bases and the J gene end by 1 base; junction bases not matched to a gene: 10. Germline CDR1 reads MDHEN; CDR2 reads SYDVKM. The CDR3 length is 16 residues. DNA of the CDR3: TGTGCCAGCATTCCAAGGGGGCTGGCGGCCAAAAACATTCAGTACTTC. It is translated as CASIPRGLAAKNIQYF.

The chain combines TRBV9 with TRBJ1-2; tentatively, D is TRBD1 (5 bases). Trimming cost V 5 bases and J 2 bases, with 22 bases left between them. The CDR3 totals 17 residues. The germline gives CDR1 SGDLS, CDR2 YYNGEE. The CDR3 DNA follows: TGTGCCAGCAGTGGGGCCCCCAACGTCAATAAAAACTATGGCTACACCTTC. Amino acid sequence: CASSGAPNVNKNYGYTF.

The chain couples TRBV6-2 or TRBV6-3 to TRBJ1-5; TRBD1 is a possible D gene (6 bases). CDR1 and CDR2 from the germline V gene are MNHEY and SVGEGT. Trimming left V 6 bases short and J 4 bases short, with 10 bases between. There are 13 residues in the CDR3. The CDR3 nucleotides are TGTGCCAGCAGCGACAGGTTAAATCAGCCCCAGCATTTT. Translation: CASSDRLNQPQHF.

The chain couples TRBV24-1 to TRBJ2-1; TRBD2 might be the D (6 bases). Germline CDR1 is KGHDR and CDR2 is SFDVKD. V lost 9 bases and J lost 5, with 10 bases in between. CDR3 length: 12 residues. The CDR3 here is CATEAGHNEQFF. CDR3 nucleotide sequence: TGTGCCACCGAGGCGGGGCACAATGAGCAGTTCTTC.

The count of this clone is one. CDR3 sequence (DNA): TGTGCCAGCAGCAAACGGTCGGGAGGAATTTCGGAGCAGTACTTC. As protein: CASSKRSGGISEQYF. The chain recombines TRBV7-9 with TRBJ2-7; 7 bases match TRBD2. The CDR3 length is 15 residues. V shed 5 bases and J 7 bases; nucleotides not matched to a gene: 14. Germline assignment: CDR1 SEHNR and CDR2 FQNEAQ (reference sequence).

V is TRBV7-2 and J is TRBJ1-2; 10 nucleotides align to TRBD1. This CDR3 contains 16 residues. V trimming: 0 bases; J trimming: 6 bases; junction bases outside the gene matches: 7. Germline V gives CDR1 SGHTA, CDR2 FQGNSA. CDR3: CASSLAVPGTGDGYTF. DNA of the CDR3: TGTGCCAGCAGCTTAGCGGTCCCCGGGACAGGGGATGGCTACACCTTC.